This T cell receptor (beta chain) was sequenced during a study of T-cell reconstitution after alpha-beta-depleted transplantation in children. General study findings and limits: The study reportedly traced alpha-beta T cells about two months after transplant to several hundred expanded graft clones. Counts and diversity of T cells one year after transplant came mostly from newly produced T cells.

Trimming took off 8 bases at V and 7 bases at J, with 21 bases between the two ends. The germline CDR1 and CDR2 sequences are LGHNT and FRNRAP. This CDR3 comprises 14 residues. A library of TCRbeta sequences, prepared with unique molecular identifiers, was generated. Each CDR3 protein is one row after TCRdb ran MiXCR on the PCR reads. Of 670,000 or so distinct CDR3 sequences in the sample, less than 15% were seen once. This clonotype was seen many times. The antigen is not known. Sequencing used PBMCs, obtained before TCRalphabeta/CD19-depleted stem cell transplant. The TCR was taken from a girl aged 2-10 years with congenital amegakaryocytic thrombocytopenia, due to receive a stem cell transplant. The gene calls are TRBV12-5 and TRBJ2-7, with TRBD1 as a possible D gene (6 bases). The DNA for the CDR3 is TGTGCTAGTTGGACCTTCGGGACACCCTCTGAGCAGTACTTC. Protein: CASWTFGTPSEQYF.